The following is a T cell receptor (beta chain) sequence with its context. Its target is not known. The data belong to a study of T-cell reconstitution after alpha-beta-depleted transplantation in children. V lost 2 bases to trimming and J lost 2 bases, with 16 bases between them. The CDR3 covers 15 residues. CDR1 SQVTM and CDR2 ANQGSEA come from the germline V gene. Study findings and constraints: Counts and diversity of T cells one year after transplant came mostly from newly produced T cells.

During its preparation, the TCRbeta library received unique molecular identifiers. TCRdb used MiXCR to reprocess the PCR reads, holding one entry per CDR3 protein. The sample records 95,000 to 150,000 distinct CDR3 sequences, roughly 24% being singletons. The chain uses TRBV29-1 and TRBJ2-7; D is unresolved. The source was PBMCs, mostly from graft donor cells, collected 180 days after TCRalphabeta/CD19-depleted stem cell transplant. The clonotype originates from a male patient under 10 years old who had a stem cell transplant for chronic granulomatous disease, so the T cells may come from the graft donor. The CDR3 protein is CSVELGRESPYEQYF. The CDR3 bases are TGCAGCGTTGAATTAGGAAGGGAATCTCCCTACGAGCAGTACTTC.